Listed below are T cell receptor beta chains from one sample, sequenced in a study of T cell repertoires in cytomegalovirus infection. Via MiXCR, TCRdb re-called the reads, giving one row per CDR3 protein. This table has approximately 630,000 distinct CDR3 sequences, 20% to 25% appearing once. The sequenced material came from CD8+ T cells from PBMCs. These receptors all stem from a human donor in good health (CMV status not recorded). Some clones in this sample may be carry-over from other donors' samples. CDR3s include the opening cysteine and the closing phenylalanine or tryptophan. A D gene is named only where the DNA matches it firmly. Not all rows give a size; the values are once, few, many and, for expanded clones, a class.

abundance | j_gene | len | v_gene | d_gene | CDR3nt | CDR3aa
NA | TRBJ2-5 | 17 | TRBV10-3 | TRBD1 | TGTGCCATCAGTGAGTACCCAGCGGACAGGGTCGGAGAGACCCAGTACTTC | CAISEYPADRVGETQYF
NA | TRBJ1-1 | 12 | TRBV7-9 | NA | TGTGCCAGCAGCTTAGCGGCGCAGGAAGCTTTCTTT | CASSLAAQEAFF
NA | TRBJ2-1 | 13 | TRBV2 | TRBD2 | TGTGCCAGCAGTGACGGGGGGGCAGATGAGCAGTTCTTC | CASSDGGADEQFF
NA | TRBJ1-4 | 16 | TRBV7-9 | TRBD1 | TGTGCCAGCAGCCCGACAGGGGGGTCAACTAATGAAAAACTGTTTTTT | CASSPTGGSTNEKLFF
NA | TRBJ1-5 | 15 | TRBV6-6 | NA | TGTGCCAGCAGTATGGGACCTTTTCTGGGCAAGCCCCAGCATTTT | CASSMGPFLGKPQHF
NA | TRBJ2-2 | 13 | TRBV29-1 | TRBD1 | TGCAGCGGACGGGACAGCCTTACCGGGGAGCTGTTTTTT | CSGRDSLTGELFF
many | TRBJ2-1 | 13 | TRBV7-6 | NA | TGTGCCAGCAGCTCCTCAGACCTCAATGAGCAGTTCTTC | CASSSSDLNEQFF
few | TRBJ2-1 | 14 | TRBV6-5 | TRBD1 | TGTGCCAGCAGTTCCAACAGGGGGCTCGATGAGCAGTTCTTC | CASSSNRGLDEQFF
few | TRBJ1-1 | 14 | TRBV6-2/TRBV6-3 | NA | TGTGCCAGCAGTTACGCGACAATCGACACTGAAGCTTTCTTT | CASSYATIDTEAFF
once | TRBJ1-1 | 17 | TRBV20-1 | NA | TGCAGTGCTAACCCGAGACACCCAATAAGTGGTCCCACTGAAGCTTTCTTT | CSANPRHPISGPTEAFF
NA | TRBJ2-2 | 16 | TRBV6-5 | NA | TGTGCCAGCAGTTACTCCCCGGGCCCCGGTGCCGGGGAGCTGTTTTTT | CASSYSPGPGAGELFF
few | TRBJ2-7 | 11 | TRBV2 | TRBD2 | TGTGCCAGCACGGGAGGCAGGGAGCAGTACTTC | CASTGGREQYF
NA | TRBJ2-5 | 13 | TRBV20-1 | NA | TGCAGTGCCCGTGGGGGGTACCAAGAGACCCAGTACTTC | CSARGGYQETQYF
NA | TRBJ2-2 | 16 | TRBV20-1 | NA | TGCAGTGCTAGTCCTTTCGAGGCAACCAACACCGGGGAGCTGTTTTTT | CSASPFEATNTGELFF
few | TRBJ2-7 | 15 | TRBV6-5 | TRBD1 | TGTGCCAGCAGTAACCGGGACAGGGGCAACTACGAGCAGTACTTC | CASSNRDRGNYEQYF
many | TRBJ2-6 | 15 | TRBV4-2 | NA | TGTGCCAGCAGCCAAGACAGCTCTGGGGCCAACGTCCTGACTTTC | CASSQDSSGANVLTF
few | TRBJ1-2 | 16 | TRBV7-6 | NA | TGTGCCAGCAGCCCAACCCCCCAGGGATTAGACTATGGCTACACCTTC | CASSPTPQGLDYGYTF
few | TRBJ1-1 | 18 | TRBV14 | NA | TGTGCCAGCAGCCAAGGGTCACACAACGAAAGAAGGAACACTGAAGCTTTCTTT | CASSQGSHNERRNTEAFF
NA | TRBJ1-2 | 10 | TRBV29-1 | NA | TGCAGCGGGTGGACAGATGGCTACACCTTC | CSGWTDGYTF
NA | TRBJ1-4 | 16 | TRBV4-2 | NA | TGTGCCAGCAGCCAAGTGTTGACAGAACATAATGAAAAACTGTTTTTT | CASSQVLTEHNEKLFF
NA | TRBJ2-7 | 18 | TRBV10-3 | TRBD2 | TGTGCCATCAGTGTGAAGGGCACCAGGGGGACTAGCGCCTACGAGCAGTACTTC | CAISVKGTRGTSAYEQYF
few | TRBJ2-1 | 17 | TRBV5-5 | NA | TGTGCCAGCAGCCAAGGACATTCCCTAAGCCCCTACAATGAGCAGTTCTTC | CASSQGHSLSPYNEQFF
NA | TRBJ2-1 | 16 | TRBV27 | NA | TGTGCCAGTAGGTCCCTGGGTCAAGGCTACTACAATGAGCAGTTCTTC | CASRSLGQGYYNEQFF
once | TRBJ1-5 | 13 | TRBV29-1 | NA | TGCAGCGTTGATGCGGGGACGGGGGAACCCCAGCATTTT | CSVDAGTGEPQHF
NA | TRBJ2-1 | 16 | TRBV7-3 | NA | TGTGCCAGCAGCTCCAATCGGGCTAGCTCCTACAATGAGCAGTTCTTC | CASSSNRASSYNEQFF
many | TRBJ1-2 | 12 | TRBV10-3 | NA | TGTGCCATCCCCCGGGGGACCTATGGCTACACCTTC | CAIPRGTYGYTF
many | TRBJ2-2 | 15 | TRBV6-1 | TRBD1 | TGTGCCAGCAGTTATGGACAGGGGTTCAACGGGGAGCTGTTTTTT | CASSYGQGFNGELFF
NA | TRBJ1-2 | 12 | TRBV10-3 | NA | TGTGCCATCAGTGAGTCTACGCATGGCTACACCTTC | CAISESTHGYTF
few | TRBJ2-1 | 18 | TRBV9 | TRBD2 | TGTGCCAGCAGCGGCAAGGCCTCCTCTGGCGGGGGGGCTTCTGAGCAGTTCTTC | CASSGKASSGGGASEQFF
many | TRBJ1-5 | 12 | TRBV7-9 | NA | TGTGCCAGCGCGGCAGGCAATCAGCCCCAGCATTTT | CASAAGNQPQHF
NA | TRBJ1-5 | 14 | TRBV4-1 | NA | TGCGCCAGCAGCCAAGGGAGGAGTCCTCAGCCCCAGCATTTT | CASSQGRSPQPQHF
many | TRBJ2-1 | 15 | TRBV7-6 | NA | TGTGCCAGCAGCCACCGGGACAACTCCTACAATGAGCAGTTCTTC | CASSHRDNSYNEQFF
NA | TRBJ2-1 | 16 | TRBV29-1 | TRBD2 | TGCAGCGTTGATGACCTGGCTAGCGGGGCCTACAATGAGCAGTTCTTC | CSVDDLASGAYNEQFF
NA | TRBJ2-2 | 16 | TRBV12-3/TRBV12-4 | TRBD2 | TGTGCCAGCAGTTCCCTAGCGGGGGAGAACACCGGGGAGCTGTTTTTT | CASSSLAGENTGELFF
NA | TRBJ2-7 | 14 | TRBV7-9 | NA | TGTGCCAGCAGCTCCGGGCCAGGGAACTACGAGCAGTACTTC | CASSSGPGNYEQYF